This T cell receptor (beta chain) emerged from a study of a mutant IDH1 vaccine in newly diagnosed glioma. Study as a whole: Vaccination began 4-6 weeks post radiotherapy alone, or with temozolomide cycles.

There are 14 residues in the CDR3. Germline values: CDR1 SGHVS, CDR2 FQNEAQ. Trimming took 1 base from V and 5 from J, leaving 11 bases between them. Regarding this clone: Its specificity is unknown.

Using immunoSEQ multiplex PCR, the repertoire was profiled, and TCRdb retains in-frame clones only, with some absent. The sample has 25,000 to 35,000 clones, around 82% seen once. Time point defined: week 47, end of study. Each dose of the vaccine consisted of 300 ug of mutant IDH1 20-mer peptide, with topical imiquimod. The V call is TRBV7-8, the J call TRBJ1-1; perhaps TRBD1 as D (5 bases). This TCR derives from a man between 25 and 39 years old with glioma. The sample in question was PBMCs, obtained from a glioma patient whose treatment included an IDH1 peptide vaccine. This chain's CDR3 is CASSLGGEGTEAFF. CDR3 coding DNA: TGTGCCAGCAGCTTAGGGGGGGAGGGTACTGAAGCTTTCTTT.